Listed below are T cell receptor beta chains from one sample, sequenced in a study of brain T cells in children with intractable seizures. Assay: immunoSEQ multiplex PCR; the TCRdb copy retains only in-frame clones and omits some. The sample has about 340,000 clones; over 90% are singletons. The specimen was peripheral blood, collected 4 to 6 months after surgery. The receptors were gathered from a boy under three years old with tuberous sclerosis and intractable seizures. Both conserved end residues are part of each CDR3. A D gene is named only where the DNA matches it firmly.

V gene,J gene,D gene,CDR3 protein
TRBV19,TRBJ1-1,NA,CASSPYLENTEAFF
TRBV6-5,TRBJ2-7,NA,CASRAYEQYF
TRBV7-2,TRBJ2-2,NA,CASSSDRSNTGELFF
TRBV18,TRBJ2-1,NA,CASSPPWRGNEQFF
TRBV15,TRBJ1-1,NA,CATSREAGSNTEAFF
TRBV7-8,TRBJ1-3,TRBD1,CASSARQGSGNTIYF
TRBV9,TRBJ2-7,TRBD1,CASSTGQGSYEQYF
TRBV6-4,TRBJ2-1,NA,CASSEDSSYNEQFF
TRBV10-3,TRBJ1-5,NA,CAISERGGRNSNQPQHF
TRBV27,TRBJ1-6,NA,CASSLIGRLTHSYNSPLHF
TRBV19,TRBJ2-3,NA,CASSIDLVTDTQYF
TRBV13,TRBJ1-2,TRBD1,CASSSHSGTGRWGYTF
TRBV27,TRBJ2-1,NA,CASSYHLSGNEQFF
TRBV4-1,TRBJ1-4,NA,CASSQRGYRDGEKLFF
TRBV5-8,TRBJ1-2,NA,CASSLVSSYGYTF
TRBV12-3/TRBV12-4,TRBJ1-2,NA,CASSLGLYGYTF
TRBV5-1,TRBJ2-3,NA,CASSLDPTDTQYF
TRBV7-9,TRBJ1-2,NA,CASSYWTGNYGYTF
TRBV6-2/TRBV6-3,TRBJ1-1,TRBD1,CASSQSGQGWDTEAFF
TRBV4-2,TRBJ2-2,NA,CASSQDPEGAGELFF
TRBV6-6,TRBJ1-1,NA,CASSHYLVASGTEAFF
TRBV18,TRBJ2-7,NA,CASSPPSYEQYF
TRBV6-5,TRBJ1-4,NA,CASSYEGGTNEKLFF
TRBV7-7,TRBJ2-2,TRBD2,CASSKSGRANTGELFF
TRBV3-1/TRBV3-2,TRBJ2-1,NA,CASSHSSGSGSPWGEQFF
TRBV19,TRBJ2-7,TRBD1,CASSDLRQGPYEQYF
TRBV7-2,TRBJ1-5,NA,CASSLVRGGYSNQPQHF
TRBV4-2,TRBJ2-2,NA,CASSQVTGQGNTGELFF
TRBV9,TRBJ1-1,NA,CASSVGTRGDEAFF
TRBV11-2,TRBJ1-1,NA,CASSFWENTEAFF
TRBV5-1,TRBJ1-1,NA,CASSLVGVRNTEAFF
TRBV2,TRBJ1-4,NA,CASSGTGTVNEKLFF
TRBV29-1,TRBJ1-1,NA,CSVADSNTEAFF
TRBV5-8,TRBJ1-1,NA,CASSLRVGANTEAFF
TRBV5-1,TRBJ2-3,NA,CASSFEGTDTQYF
TRBV30,TRBJ1-2,TRBD1,CAWRGTGTAYGYTF
TRBV12-5,TRBJ2-3,TRBD2,CASGLALAGGRHRTDTQYF
TRBV7-9,TRBJ2-5,NA,CATLPWGDPIKPETQYF
TRBV18,TRBJ2-7,NA,CASSTGRYYEQYF
TRBV6-5,TRBJ1-1,NA,CASSYLRVGTNTEAFF
TRBV12-2,TRBJ1-2,NA,CASRIETGECGYTF
TRBV19,TRBJ1-6,TRBD1,CASSLTTGSGGNSPLHF
TRBV6-5,TRBJ1-2,NA,CASRPRGFRSYGYTF
TRBV7-8,TRBJ1-2,NA,CASTSLFNYGYTF
TRBV6-5,TRBJ1-2,NA,CASSYGSGFDGYTF
TRBV6-6,TRBJ2-1,NA,CASSSGWDEQFF
TRBV3-1/TRBV3-2,TRBJ2-1,TRBD2,CASSSTSGGSNNEQFF
TRBV5-1,TRBJ2-2,NA,CASSRDIGLAGELFF
TRBV30,TRBJ2-5,NA,CAWSVGIVTETQYF
TRBV24-1,TRBJ2-7,TRBD1,CATSDFDREGTYEQYF
TRBV19,TRBJ2-7,NA,CASSIGYEQYF
TRBV12-5,TRBJ2-1,TRBD2,CASGLVLGLAGVHEQFF
TRBV7-3,TRBJ2-1,NA,CASSLGVQYNEQFF
TRBV18,TRBJ1-1,TRBD1,CASSPTGQGNTEAFF
TRBV2,TRBJ2-6,NA,CASRRQAALGANVLTF
TRBV4-1,TRBJ2-1,NA,CASSQDPRGGNEQFF
TRBV30,TRBJ2-3,TRBD2,CAWSVLASGSDTQYF